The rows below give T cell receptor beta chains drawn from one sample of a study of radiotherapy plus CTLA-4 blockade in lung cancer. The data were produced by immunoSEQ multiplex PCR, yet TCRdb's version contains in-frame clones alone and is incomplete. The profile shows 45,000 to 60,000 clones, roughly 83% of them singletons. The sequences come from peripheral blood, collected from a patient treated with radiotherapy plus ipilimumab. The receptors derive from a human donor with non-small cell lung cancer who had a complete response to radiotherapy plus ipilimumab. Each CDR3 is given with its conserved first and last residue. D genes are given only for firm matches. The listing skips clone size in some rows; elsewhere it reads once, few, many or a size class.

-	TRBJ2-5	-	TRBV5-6	TGTGCCAGCAGCTTGGTTCCGGGCCAAGAGACCCAGTACTTC	CASSLVPGQETQYF
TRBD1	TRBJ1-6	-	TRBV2	TGTGCCAGCAGAGGGACAGGGGCTTCACCCCTCCACTTT	CASRGTGASPLHF
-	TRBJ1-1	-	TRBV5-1	TGCGCCAGCAGCTTGGGCGGATCCCGCTCTCTGAGAGCTTTCTTT	CASSLGGSRSLRAFF
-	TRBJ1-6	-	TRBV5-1	TGCGCCAGCAGAGCTGCTCGGGGACTCCACTTT	CASRAARGLHF
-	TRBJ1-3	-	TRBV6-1	TGTGCCAGCAGTGAATTCAAGGGGTTAGGAAACACCATATATTTT	CASSEFKGLGNTIYF
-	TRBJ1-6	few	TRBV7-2	TGTGCCAGCAGCTCCGCCGAGGGATGGAGGGCCCTCCACTTT	CASSSAEGWRALHF
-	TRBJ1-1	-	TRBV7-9	TGTGCCAGCAGCTTTTCGGGGAACACTGAAGCTTTCTTT	CASSFSGNTEAFF
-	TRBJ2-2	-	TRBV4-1	TGCGCCAGCAGCCCCGGGACACCGAACACCGGGGAGCTGTTTTTT	CASSPGTPNTGELFF
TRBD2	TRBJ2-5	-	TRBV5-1	TGCGCCAGCAGCCCAGCGGGGGGTTTGGAGACCCAGTACTTC	CASSPAGGLETQYF
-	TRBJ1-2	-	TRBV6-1	TGTGCCAGCAGTCCGGGTTACTATGGCTACACCTTC	CASSPGYYGYTF
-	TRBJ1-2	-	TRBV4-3	TGCGCCAGCAGCCCATCCCCTGGGGCTATTGTCTCCACCTTC	CASSPSPGAIVSTF
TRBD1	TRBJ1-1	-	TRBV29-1	TGCAGCGTCAACAGGGGGGGCACTGAAGCTTTCTTT	CSVNRGGTEAFF
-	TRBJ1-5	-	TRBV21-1	TGTGCCAGCAGCAAAGATTGGCGGGGAAGCAATCAGCCCCAGCATTTT	CASSKDWRGSNQPQHF
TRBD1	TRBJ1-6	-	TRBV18	TGTGCCAGCTCACCACCAACGCCGGGACAGGGGAATTCACCCCTCCACTTT	CASSPPTPGQGNSPLHF
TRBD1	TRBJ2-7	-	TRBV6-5	TGTGCCAGCAGATCGGACAGGGGACACTACGAGCAGTACTTC	CASRSDRGHYEQYF
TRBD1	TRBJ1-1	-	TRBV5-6	TGTGCCAGCAGCTCAGGGGGTCCGATTCCGGCTTTCTTT	CASSSGGPIPAFF
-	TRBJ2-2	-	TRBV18	TGTGCCAGCTCACCAAGAGAAGGGGCGGGGACCGGGGAGCTGTTTTTT	CASSPREGAGTGELFF
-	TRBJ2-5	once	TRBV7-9	TGTGCCAGCAGCTCAGGGGATGGGGGCCAAGAGACCCAGTACTTC	CASSSGDGGQETQYF
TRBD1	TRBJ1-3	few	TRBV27	TGTGCCAGCAGTCTGACAGGGGGAAACACCATATATTTT	CASSLTGGNTIYF
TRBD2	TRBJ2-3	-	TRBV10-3	TGTGCCATCCAAGCAGGACTAGCGGGAGGGCCCGGCACAGATACGCAGTATTTT	CAIQAGLAGGPGTDTQYF
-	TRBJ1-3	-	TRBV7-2	TGTGCCAGCAGCTTAGCGCGTGGGGGCGTGAGCTCTGGAAACACCATATATTTT	CASSLARGGVSSGNTIYF
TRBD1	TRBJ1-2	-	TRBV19	TGTGCCAGTAGTATAGATCGCCAGGGGGCCTATGGCTACACCTTC	CASSIDRQGAYGYTF
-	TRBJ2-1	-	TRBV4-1	TGCGCCAGCAGCCAAGGAACCGGGACTCACTACAATGAGCAGTTCTTC	CASSQGTGTHYNEQFF
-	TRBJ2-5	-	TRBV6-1	TGTGCCAGCAGTGAATTTCGGTACGAGACCCAGTACTTC	CASSEFRYETQYF
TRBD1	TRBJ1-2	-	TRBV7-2	TGTGCCAGCAGCTTAGAGGGTACCACAGGGGGAGGCTACACCTTC	CASSLEGTTGGGYTF
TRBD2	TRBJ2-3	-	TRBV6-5	TGTGCCAGCAGGTCGAGCGGGAGATACACAGATACGCAGTATTTT	CASRSSGRYTDTQYF
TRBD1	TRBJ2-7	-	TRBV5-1	TGCGCCAGCAGCTTGGTGACAGGGGGCATCAACGAGCAGTACTTC	CASSLVTGGINEQYF
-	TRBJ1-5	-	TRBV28	TGTGCCAGCAGATTCAGGGACAACCGCCCCAATCAGCCCCAGCATTTT	CASRFRDNRPNQPQHF
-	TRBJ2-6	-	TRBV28	TGTGCCAGCAGTACCAGGGGTGGTGGGGCCAACGTCCTGACTTTC	CASSTRGGGANVLTF
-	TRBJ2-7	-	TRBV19	TGTGCCAGTAGTAGGGAGCCCGGCCACGAGCAGTACTTC	CASSREPGHEQYF
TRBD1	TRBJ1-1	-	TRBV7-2	TGTGCCAGCAGCTTCCGGGGACAGGGGGCGCGGGCTTTCTTT	CASSFRGQGARAFF
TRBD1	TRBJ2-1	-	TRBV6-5	TGTGCCAGCCAGGACAGGGAGGACAATGAGCAGTTCTTC	CASQDREDNEQFF
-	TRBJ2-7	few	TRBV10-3	TGTGCCATCAGTGAAAGGACTCTAGAGCAGTACTTC	CAISERTLEQYF
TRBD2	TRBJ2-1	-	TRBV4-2	TGTGCCAGCAGCCAAGGGATAGCGGGGTACAATGAGCAGTTCTTC	CASSQGIAGYNEQFF
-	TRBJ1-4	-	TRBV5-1	TGCGCCAGCAGCTTGGGACAGAATAATGAAAAACTGTTTTTT	CASSLGQNNEKLFF
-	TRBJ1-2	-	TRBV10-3	TGTGCCATCACCTCAAGGGGGGGTTCGGAGTACACCTTC	CAITSRGGSEYTF
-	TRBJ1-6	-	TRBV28	TGTGCCAGCAGGGCAGCAGGGGCTCATTCACCCCTCCACTTT	CASRAAGAHSPLHF